The 30 T cell receptor beta chains given below trace back to one sample, sequenced in a study of blood T cell repertoires in COVID-19 (dated by TCRdb to the early 2020s). The library relied on the immunoSEQ multiplex PCR assay. TCRdb provides this immuneACCESS table in a form limited to in-frame rearrangements. Some clones are lacking; in checked studies, under half of them reflect an unresolved V gene, and why the rest are absent is not known. This sample holds 50,000 to 70,000 clones; about three quarters were observed only once. The top ten clones comprise roughly a fifth of the sample. Sequenced: peripheral blood. The source is a man aged 50 to 60 with active or convalescent COVID-19.

This sequence joins TRBV2 and TRBJ1-2; D remains ambiguous. The V and J ends lost 8 bases and 5 bases respectively, with 12 bases between them. The V gene's germline CDR1 is SNHLY and CDR2 FYNNEI. The CDR3 has 12 residues. CDR3 DNA sequence: TGTGCCAGCTCCGAGGATCAATATGGCTACACCTTC. Its translation: CASSEDQYGYTF.

V is TRBV9 and J is TRBJ2-2, with 7 bases that match TRBD2. V was clipped by 0 bases and J by 3 bases; unmatched bases: 8. Germline CDR1 reads SGDLS; CDR2 reads YYNGEE. CDR3 length: 17 amino acids. The CDR3 nucleotides are TGTGCCAGCAGCGTAGAGGACGGGAGGAGGGACACCGGGGAGCTGTTTTTT. Its protein is CASSVEDGRRDTGELFF. The full variable domain, with the rest looked up from reference TRBV9 and TRBJ2-2, is DSGVTQTPKHLITATGQRVTLRCSPRSGDLSVYWYQQSLDQGLQFLIQYYNGEERAKGNILERFSAQQFPDLHSELNLSSLELGDSALYFCASSVEDGRRDTGELFFGEGSRLTVL.

CDR3 DNA sequence: TGTGCCAGCAGCTTACGGGGGTCAAATTCACCCCTCCACTTT. It is translated as CASSLRGSNSPLHF. The chain recombines TRBV7-9 with TRBJ1-6, with D maybe TRBD1 (5 bases). The CDR3 is made up of 14 amino acids. CDR1 SEHNR and CDR2 FQNEAQ come from the germline V gene (reference sequence). Between the trimmed V and J ends, which lost 2 bases and 7 bases, there was a span of 9 bases.

The chain joins TRBV19 to TRBJ1-4; a weak D match, TRBD1 (6 bases). Germline V gene sequence: CDR1 LNHDA, CDR2 SQIVND (reference sequence). The V end was cut by 8 bases, the J end by 4 bases, with 11 bases between. The CDR3 is made up of 13 amino acids. The CDR3 nucleotides read TGTGCCAGTTCCGACAGGAATAATGAAAAACTGTTTTTT. Translating it yields CASSDRNNEKLFF.

The gene calls are TRBV6-5 and TRBJ2-6; no clear D gene. Trimming shortened V by 0 bases and J by 2 bases, and 5 bases separated the two germline ends. CDR1 and CDR2 from the germline V gene are MNHEY and SVGAGI. This CDR3 comprises 15 residues. In nucleotides, the CDR3 is TGTGCCAGCAGTTACTCGTATACTGGGGCCAACGTCCTGACTTTC. As protein: CASSYSYTGANVLTF.

V is TRBV9 and J is TRBJ2-2; 8 bases map to TRBD1. This CDR3 comprises 15 residues. The ends lost 3 bases at V and 5 bases at J; junction bases unmatched: 6. CDR1 and CDR2 from the germline V gene are SGDLS and YYNGEE. Here the CDR3 DNA reads TGTGCCAGCAGCGCGTTGGGACAGGCGACCGGGGAGCTGTTTTTT. It codes for CASSALGQATGELFF.

The genes are TRBV7-2 and TRBJ1-1; 7 bases match TRBD1. Germline V lookup: CDR1 SGHTA, CDR2 FQGNSA. CDR3 length: 14 residues. V was clipped by 5 bases and J by 6 bases; unmatched bases: 9. CDR3: CASSPTLTGSEAFF. The CDR3 DNA is TGTGCCAGCAGCCCAACCCTGACAGGGTCTGAAGCTTTCTTT.

The chain has TRBV19 and TRBJ1-1; D may be TRBD1 (6 bases). CDR3 length: 14 residues. From germline, CDR1 is LNHDA and CDR2 SQIVND (reference sequence). V gave up 7 bases and J gave up 6 bases, with 18 bases separating them. The CDR3 spells CASNRQASAPEAFF. The CDR3 region has the DNA TGTGCCAGTAATCGACAGGCCTCAGCACCTGAAGCTTTCTTT.

V and J are TRBV2 and TRBJ1-1; 7 nucleotides agree with TRBD1. Germline trimming cut 5 bases from V and 3 bases from J; bases unmatched to any gene: 3. Germline loops: CDR1 SNHLY, CDR2 FYNNEI. This CDR3 contains 13 residues. DNA of the CDR3: TGTGCCAGCAGTTTAGACAGGGACACTGAAGCTTTCTTT. It encodes CASSLDRDTEAFF.

The chain joins TRBV13 to TRBJ2-3; D may be TRBD2 (5 bases). Germline CDR1 is PRHDT and CDR2 is FYEKMQ (reference sequence). The length of the CDR3 is 13 residues. V lost 10 bases to trimming and J lost 1 base, with 12 bases between them. CDR3 region: CATHPGGTDTQYF. For the CDR3, the DNA is TGTGCCACACACCCCGGGGGCACAGATACGCAGTATTTT. The whole variable domain, filled in from reference TRBV13 and TRBJ2-3, reads AAGVIQSPRHLIKEKRETATLKCYPIPRHDTVYWYQQGPGQDPQFLISFYEKMQSDKGSIPDRFSAQQFSDYHSELNMSSLELGDSALYFCATHPGGTDTQYFGPGTRLTVL.

In regard to this clone: An end of the junction differs from the germline gene, which may be a read error. The V gene is TRBV2, the J gene TRBJ2-3, with a weak D call TRBD2 (7 bases). Germline V gives CDR1 SNHLY, CDR2 FYNNEI. This CDR3 has 13 amino acids. This CDR3 is CASREGGADTQYF. The CDR3 nucleotides read TGTGCCAGCAGAGAAGGGGGGGCAGATACGCAGTATTTT.

The chain employs TRBV7-6 and TRBJ2-7; no clear D. Trimming took 6 bases from V and 7 from J, leaving 19 bases between them. The CDR3 has 14 residues. Germline loops: CDR1 SGHVS, CDR2 FNYEAQ. The DNA of the CDR3 is TGTGCCAGCAGTTCTCCTTTTGGGCATGGGGAGCAGTACTTC. This codes for CASSSPFGHGEQYF.

V is TRBV2 and J is TRBJ1-1, with TRBD1 as a possible D gene (6 bases). V lost 7 bases to trimming and J lost 0 bases, with 15 bases between them. The germline V gene has CDR1 SNHLY and CDR2 FYNNEI. The CDR3 covers 15 residues. CDR3 amino acids: CASTTGKGVNTEAFF. CDR3 DNA sequence: TGTGCCAGCACCACAGGGAAGGGGGTGAACACTGAAGCTTTCTTT.

This chain joins TRBV19 and TRBJ1-5; a weak D match, TRBD1 (5 bases). The CDR3 is 14 amino acids. V was cut by 1 base and J by 3 bases, with 7 bases left in between. In germline, CDR1 is LNHDA, CDR2 SQIVND (reference sequence). CDR3 residues: CASSIAGYNQPQHF. The CDR3 DNA sequence: TGTGCCAGTAGTATAGCAGGGTACAATCAGCCCCAGCATTTT.

The chain is built from TRBV6-5 and TRBJ1-6, with D possibly being TRBD1 (5 bases). Trimming took 4 bases from V and 8 from J, leaving 12 bases between them. Germline V gives CDR1 MNHEY, CDR2 SVGAGI. This CDR3 spans 14 amino acids. For the CDR3, the DNA is TGTGCCAGCAGTTCTATCCGACAGTATTCACCCCTCCACTTT. Translating gives CASSSIRQYSPLHF.

This chain uses TRBV6-5 with TRBJ2-1; 7 bases align to TRBD2. The CDR3 totals 14 residues. CDR1 is MNHEY and CDR2 is SVGAGI in the germline V gene. V shed 2 bases, J shed 4 bases, and the junction held 2 bases outside the gene matches. The chain's CDR3 is CASSYGTTYNEQFF. The DNA for the CDR3 is TGTGCCAGCAGTTACGGGACTACTTACAATGAGCAGTTCTTC.

The rearrangement joins TRBV2 to TRBJ2-7; tentative D call: TRBD1 (5 bases). Germline V lookup: CDR1 SNHLY, CDR2 FYNNEI. V lost 4 bases to trimming and J lost 2 bases, with 12 bases between them. The CDR3 is made up of 14 amino acids. CDR3 residues: CASSGTARAYEQYF. The CDR3 DNA follows: TGTGCCAGCAGTGGAACTGCCAGGGCCTACGAGCAGTACTTC.

The CDR3, as DNA: TGTGCCAGCAGCCCAAGCGGGTTGAACACCGGGGAGCTGTTTTTT. It is translated as CASSPSGLNTGELFF. This chain joins TRBV7-2 and TRBJ2-2, with a possible D match to TRBD2 (6 bases). CDR1 SGHTA and CDR2 FQGNSA come from the germline V gene. This CDR3 region has 15 residues. V was cut by 5 bases and J by 1 base, with 11 bases left in between.

Only one count was recorded for this clone. This chain links TRBV10-3 with TRBJ2-2; perhaps TRBD1 as D (5 bases). The CDR3 runs to 15 residues. CDR1 is ENHRY and CDR2 is SYGVKD in the germline V gene. V dropped 4 bases and J dropped 2 bases, with 11 bases sitting between them. The CDR3 sequence: CAISGGPFNTGELFF. In DNA form, the CDR3 reads TGTGCCATCAGTGGGGGCCCCTTTAACACCGGGGAGCTGTTTTTT.

The rearrangement joins TRBV7-8 to TRBJ1-1, with D possibly TRBD1 on 6 matching bases. The V gene lost 2 bases and the J gene lost 0 bases, with 13 bases spanning the gap. The CDR3 consists of 16 residues. Per germline, CDR1 SGHVS and CDR2 FQNEAQ. CDR3 amino acids: CASSLRTDLLNTEAFF. Written as DNA, the CDR3 is TGTGCCAGCAGCTTAAGGACAGACCTTCTGAACACTGAAGCTTTCTTT.

This clone was counted a few times. The chain employs TRBV5-1 and TRBJ2-3, with 11 positions matching TRBD1. Germline V gives CDR1 SGHRS, CDR2 YFSETQ. V gave up 4 bases and J gave up 4 bases; unmatched junction bases: 2. CDR3 length: 14 residues. The CDR3 DNA reads TGCGCCAGCAGCCGGACAGGGGGCGCAGATACGCAGTATTTT. Protein product: CASSRTGGADTQYF.

CDR3 nucleotide sequence: TGTGCCATAAGATCGGGACTAGCAGACTACGAGCAGTACTTC. It specifies CAIRSGLADYEQYF. This rearrangement joins TRBV10-3 to TRBJ2-7, with 9 nucleotides matching TRBD2. J gave up 3 bases and V 9 bases, and 9 bases lay outside the gene matches. Germline CDR1 is ENHRY and CDR2 is SYGVKD. The CDR3 is made up of 14 amino acids.

This rearrangement joins TRBV15 to TRBJ1-5, with 9 bases that match TRBD1. The CDR3 has 16 residues. With 1 base clipped from V and 7 bases from J, the junction kept 8 bases outside the gene matches. CDR1 and CDR2 from the germline V gene are LNHNV and YYDKDF (reference sequence). CDR3 sequence (DNA): TGTGCCACCAGCAGAGTTATCGGGACAGGGCTACAGCCCCAGCATTTT. It yields the protein CATSRVIGTGLQPQHF. Using reference TRBV15 and TRBJ1-5 for the parts outside the CDR3, the full variable domain is DAMVIQNPRYQVTQFGKPVTLSCSQTLNHNVMYWYQQKSSQAPKLLFHYYDKDFNNEADTPDNFQSRRPNTSFCFLDIRSPGLGDTAMYLCATSRVIGTGLQPQHFGDGTRLSIL.

This chain links TRBV4-1 with TRBJ1-1, with D perhaps TRBD1 (5 bases). The CDR3 covers 14 residues. V was cut by 1 base and J by 13 bases, with 19 bases left in between. Germline V gene lookup returns CDR1 MGHRA and CDR2 YSYEKL. Here the CDR3 reads CASSQATGYHYVFF. Here the CDR3 DNA reads TGCGCCAGCAGCCAAGCAACAGGTTATCATTACGTTTTCTTT.

The chain combines TRBV29-1 with TRBJ2-7, with 7 bases that match TRBD1. After removal of 1 base from V and 7 bases from J, the junction contained 7 bases not matched to a gene. The CDR3 loop spans 13 amino acids. CDR1 SQVTM and CDR2 ANQGSEA come from the germline V gene. This CDR3 reads CSVEGQGRSEQYF. In DNA, the CDR3 is TGCAGCGTTGAAGGACAGGGACGGAGTGAGCAGTACTTC.

This clone was detected a few times. The chain is built from TRBV7-3 and TRBJ1-6; TRBD1 aligns across 7 bases. Germline assignment: CDR1 SGHTA and CDR2 FQGTGA. Germline trimming cut 5 bases from V and 10 bases from J; bases unmatched to any gene: 8. The CDR3 has 14 amino acids. CDR3 in DNA: TGTGCCAGCAGCGTCACAGGGGTTGGGTCACCCCTCCACTTT. Its translation is CASSVTGVGSPLHF.

V is TRBV3-1 (or the pseudogene TRBV3-2) and J is TRBJ1-2; D is ambiguous. Germline CDR1 and CDR2: LGHDT and YNNKEL (reference sequence). The CDR3 covers 15 residues. V gave up 0 bases and J gave up 4 bases, with 12 bases separating them. In nucleotides, the CDR3 is TGTGCCAGCAGCCAAGATTTCAGCGTCGGCTATGGCTACACCTTC. It codes for CASSQDFSVGYGYTF.

The gene calls are TRBV15 and TRBJ1-2, with 7 nucleotides matching TRBD1. The ends lost 0 bases at V and 6 bases at J; junction bases unmatched: 1. CDR3 length equals 13 residues. The germline V gene encodes CDR1 LNHNV and CDR2 YYDKDF (reference sequence). CDR3 residues: CATSREQGNGYTF. The CDR3, as DNA: TGTGCCACCAGCAGAGAACAGGGGAATGGCTACACCTTC. The full variable domain, rest sourced from reference TRBV15 and TRBJ1-2, is DAMVIQNPRYQVTQFGKPVTLSCSQTLNHNVMYWYQQKSSQAPKLLFHYYDKDFNNEADTPDNFQSRRPNTSFCFLDIRSPGLGDTAMYLCATSREQGNGYTFGSGTRLTVV.

The genes are TRBV28 and TRBJ1-6; D is possibly TRBD1 (6 bases). This CDR3 is 16 amino acids long. Deletions cut 7 bases from V and 1 base from J, with 14 bases between. Germline V gene sequence: CDR1 MDHEN, CDR2 SYDVKM. CDR3 DNA sequence: TGTGCCAGCATCAAACAGGGTAGTTCCTATAATTCACCCCTCCACTTT. Protein product: CASIKQGSSYNSPLHF.

The J gene is TRBJ2-5, the V gene TRBV10-3; TRBD1 matches 7 bases. The germline gives CDR1 ENHRY, CDR2 SYGVKD. After removal of 6 bases from V and 4 bases from J, the junction contained 8 bases not matched to a gene. This CDR3 spans 14 amino acids. The CDR3 DNA is TGTGCCATCAGCCTACAGGGGCCAGGAGAGACCCAGTACTTC. It specifies CAISLQGPGETQYF.